This passage covers 21 T cell receptor beta chains from one sample sequenced in a study of cytomegalovirus exposure and HLA in healthy donors. Researchers ran the PCR with 60 Vbeta and 13 Jbeta primers. The data were produced by immunoSEQ multiplex PCR, yet TCRdb's version contains in-frame clones alone and is incomplete. The sample lists about 140,000 clones, about 78% occurring once. Sequenced: PBMCs. These receptors originate from a middle-aged man in good health and CMV-seropositive.

The V call is TRBV10-1, the J call TRBJ2-5; D might be TRBD2 (7 bases). Germline CDR1 is WNHNN and CDR2 is SYGVQD (reference sequence). The CDR3 is 14 residues long. Trimming cost V 10 bases and J 5 bases, with 20 bases left between them. This chain's CDR3 is CATLPGGSGETQYF. Here the CDR3 DNA reads TGCGCCACCCTTCCGGGGGGCAGCGGTGAGACCCAGTACTTC.

The chain has TRBV6-1 and TRBJ2-3; D call uncertain. V was pared by 4 bases and J by 0 bases, with 5 bases between. The CDR3 sequence is 13 residues long. Germline CDR1 MNHNS, CDR2 SASEGT. The CDR3 is CASSGASTDTQYF. CDR3 DNA: TGTGCCAGCAGTGGGGCCAGCACAGATACGCAGTATTTT.

This clone was seen a few times. V is TRBV5-1 and J is TRBJ2-5; TRBD1 aligns across 7 bases. The CDR3 totals 15 residues. With 4 bases clipped from V and 2 bases from J, the junction kept 8 bases outside the gene matches. CDR1 is SGHRS, CDR2 YFSETQ, per germline. The DNA of the CDR3 is TGCGCCAGCAGCATAGGACAGGCCCGACAAGAGACCCAGTACTTC. Encoded protein: CASSIGQARQETQYF.

The chain employs TRBV18 and TRBJ2-1, with 8 bases that match TRBD1. J was trimmed by 0 bases and V by 4 bases; bases with no gene match: 5. Looked up from germline, CDR1 is KGHSH and CDR2 is LQKENI. The CDR3 runs 16 residues. CDR3 DNA: TGTGCCAGCTCACAGGGGGACAGGAGCTCCTACAATGAGCAGTTCTTC. Translating it yields CASSQGDRSSYNEQFF.

CDR3: CASRVEGNTEAFF. The CDR3 region has the DNA TGTGCCAGCAGGGTCGAGGGGAACACTGAAGCTTTCTTT. The chain has TRBV2 and TRBJ1-1, with D hard to call. Germline CDR1 SNHLY, CDR2 FYNNEI. This CDR3 region has 13 residues. Trimming stripped 6 bases from V and 1 base from J, with 9 bases between. The full variable domain, completed using reference TRBV2 and TRBJ1-1, is EPEVTQTPSHQVTQMGQEVILRCVPISNHLYFYWYRQILGQKVEFLVSFYNNEISEKSEIFDDQFSVERPDGSNFTLKIRSTKLEDSAMYFCASRVEGNTEAFFGQGTRLTVV.

The chain couples TRBV2 to TRBJ1-2, with D unresolved. Per germline, CDR1 SNHLY and CDR2 FYNNEI. CDR3 length equals 11 residues. Trimming left V 6 bases short and J 8 bases short, with 10 bases between. The CDR3 nucleotides read TGTGCCAGCAGGGCATCGGGGGGCTACACCTTC. It encodes CASRASGGYTF.

The chain links TRBV27 to TRBJ1-6; possibly TRBD1 for D (5 bases). The CDR3 is made up of 14 amino acids. Germline V gene lookup returns CDR1 MNHEY and CDR2 SMNVEV (reference sequence). V was clipped by 3 bases and J by 10 bases, with 13 bases between them. DNA of the CDR3: TGTGCCAGCAGTTTCCTAGGGGACTGGTCACCCCTCCACTTT. Residues: CASSFLGDWSPLHF.

V gene TRBV2 combines with J gene TRBJ2-3, with 10 positions matching TRBD1. Germline CDR1 reads SNHLY; CDR2 reads FYNNEI. Unmatched junction bases numbered 4, after V lost 6 bases and J lost 4 bases. The CDR3 spans 14 residues. The DNA for the CDR3 is TGTGCCAGCAGCGCCGACAGGGGGCCAGATACGCAGTATTTT. This translates into CASSADRGPDTQYF.

The sample holds a few counts of this clone. This rearrangement joins TRBV7-6 to TRBJ1-1, with 7 positions matching TRBD1. The J segment lost 4 bases and the V segment lost 0 bases, leaving 2 bases of the junction unmatched. Germline V lookup: CDR1 SGHVS, CDR2 FNYEAQ. The CDR3 length is 14 residues. This CDR3 is CASSLAQGGTEAFF. The CDR3 nucleotides are TGTGCCAGCAGCTTAGCTCAGGGGGGCACTGAAGCTTTCTTT.

This sequence joins TRBV4-3 and TRBJ1-6; no firm D call. The germline V gene encodes CDR1 LGHNA and CDR2 YSLEER. V was clipped by 1 base and J by 7 bases, with 5 bases between them. The length of the CDR3 is 13 residues. CDR3 amino acids: CASSQVANSPLHF. The CDR3 bases are TGCGCCAGCAGCCAAGTCGCGAATTCACCCCTCCACTTT.

The chain employs TRBV27 and TRBJ2-5, with D hard to call. The J call is doubtful: the DNA matches TRBJ2-7 better. Germline lookup yields CDR1 MNHEY and CDR2 SMNVEV (reference sequence). The CDR3 consists of 11 residues. CDR3 nucleotide sequence: TGTGCCAGCAGTTTGGGCTACGAGCAGTACTTC. The encoded protein is CASSLGYEQYF.

The V gene is TRBV6-4, the J gene TRBJ2-2, with a possible D match to TRBD2 (6 bases). V was clipped by 0 bases and J by 2 bases, with 7 bases between them. The CDR3 contains 15 residues. The germline CDR1 and CDR2 sequences are MRHNA and SNTAGT. The CDR3 here is CASSDSRGNTGELFF. DNA for the CDR3: TGTGCCAGCAGTGACTCGCGGGGTAACACCGGGGAGCTGTTTTTT.

The table lists this clone with a few counts. The V call is TRBV5-1, the J call TRBJ1-2; no firm D call. The length of the CDR3 is 14 residues. The V gene lost 6 bases and the J gene lost 6 bases, with 18 bases spanning the gap. The V gene's germline CDR1 is SGHRS and CDR2 YFSETQ. CDR3 in DNA: TGCGCCAGCACCCGCGGCGACGCAACCGATGGCTACACCTTC. Translation: CASTRGDATDGYTF.

The chain is built from TRBV27 and TRBJ2-5, with a weak D call TRBD2 (7 bases). V was trimmed by 4 bases and J by 7 bases, leaving 16 bases between them. Germline V gene data show CDR1 as MNHEY and CDR2 as SMNVEV (reference sequence). CDR3 length: 14 amino acids. DNA of the CDR3: TGTGCCAGCAGTTCCGGGGGGACATTTGGGACCCAGTACTTC. Translated: CASSSGGTFGTQYF.

The chain combines TRBV10-3 with TRBJ2-7, with TRBD1 matching over 10 bases. Trimming cost V 4 bases and J 3 bases; bases outside gene matches: 3. This CDR3 is built from 14 residues. CDR1 is ENHRY, CDR2 SYGVKD, per germline. DNA of the CDR3: TGTGCCATCAGTGTGGGGACAGGGGTCTACGAGCAGTACTTC. It translates to CAISVGTGVYEQYF.

V and J are TRBV2 and TRBJ1-4; possible D gene TRBD1, 5 bases. The CDR3 is 13 amino acids. V was clipped by 7 bases and J by 7 bases, with 13 bases between them. The germline V gene has CDR1 SNHLY and CDR2 FYNNEI. This CDR3 reads CASNQGIGEKLFF. Written as DNA, the CDR3 is TGTGCCAGCAATCAGGGTATTGGTGAAAAACTGTTTTTT.

This chain connects TRBV6-1 to TRBJ2-7, with TRBD2 as a possible D gene (7 bases). The CDR3 sequence is 16 residues long. Trimming stripped 2 bases from V and 0 bases from J, with 14 bases between. Germline CDR1 MNHNS, CDR2 SASEGT. The CDR3 reads CASSELGGGRSYEQYF. In DNA, the CDR3 is TGTGCCAGCAGTGAACTGGGAGGGGGGCGCTCCTACGAGCAGTACTTC.

V usage is TRBV28 and J usage is TRBJ2-5; 7 positions agree with TRBD1. The V gene end was trimmed by 6 bases and the J gene end by 7 bases; junction bases not matched to a gene: 17. Germline lookup yields CDR1 MDHEN and CDR2 SYDVKM. CDR3 size: 16 residues. Written as DNA, the CDR3 is TGTGCCAGCAGCTTCGGGTTGGGATGGACAGGAGGGACCCAGTACTTC. Amino acids: CASSFGLGWTGGTQYF.

The chain recombines TRBV11-2 with TRBJ1-1; tentative D call: TRBD1 (5 bases). The ends were cut back, 4 bases at V and 1 base at J, with 7 bases in the middle. This CDR3 is 13 amino acids long. Germline V CDR1 and CDR2: SGHAT, FQNNGV. The CDR3 loop reads CASSSDRNTEAFF. The CDR3 coding sequence is TGTGCCAGCAGCTCCGACAGGAACACTGAAGCTTTCTTT.

V and J are TRBV5-8 and TRBJ1-3; tentatively, D is TRBD1 (5 bases). The V and J ends lost 3 bases and 4 bases respectively, with 11 bases between them. Germline assignment: CDR1 SGHTS and CDR2 YDEGEE. The CDR3 sequence is 14 residues long. The CDR3 nucleotides are TGTGCCAGCAGCTACAGGTTAATCGGAAACACCATATATTTT. It translates to CASSYRLIGNTIYF.

The rearrangement links TRBV5-1 to TRBJ1-6; TRBD1 aligns across 8 bases. The ends lost 0 bases at V and 8 bases at J; junction bases unmatched: 1. In germline, CDR1 is SGHRS, CDR2 YFSETQ. CDR3 size: 14 residues. CDR3 protein: CASSLDRGDSPLHF. The CDR3 bases are TGCGCCAGCAGCTTGGACAGGGGGGATTCACCCCTCCACTTT.